Below are 12 T cell receptor beta chains sequenced from a single sample in a study of T cell repertoires in cytomegalovirus infection (dated by TCRdb to about 2019). The intended sense of this specimen's treatment or condition label: in vitro stimulation with specific CMV peptide epitopes to enrich CMV-specific T cells. The reads were generated on an Illumina HiSeq 1500. TCRdb redid the processing of the public reads, applying fastp at Q25 and MiXCR, and retained in-frame beta chains. Each entry is one CDR3 protein sequence, shown with its most common DNA and genes. The sample table contains roughly 570,000 distinct CDR3 sequences; only one count was recorded for 40% of them. Jointly, the top ten make up around 48% of the sample. Antigens of these TCRs are unknown. Source: cultured PBMCs, taken from culture after CMV antigen stimulation. The receptors stem from a human donor in good health (CMV status not recorded). Some clones in this sample may be carry-over from other donors' samples.

In this sample, this clonotype turned up a few times. This sequence joins TRBV7-2 and TRBJ1-2; D remains unclear. CDR3 length: 13 residues. V was trimmed by 1 base and J by 4 bases, leaving 7 bases between them. Germline CDR1 and CDR2: SGHTA and FQGNSA. CDR3 sequence (DNA): TGTGCCAGCAGCTTAGAGGCGGGCTATGGCTACACCTTC. This sequence encodes CASSLEAGYGYTF.

This clonotype was seen more than once but under ten times. The chain is built from TRBV7-2 and TRBJ2-3, with TRBD2 matching over 16 bases. Germline assignment: CDR1 SGHTA and CDR2 FQGNSA. V was pared by 5 bases and J by 9 bases, with 14 bases of the junction left unmatched. The CDR3 has 18 amino acids. This CDR3 is CASSLTGTSGGGPETQYF. DNA of the CDR3: TGTGCCAGCAGCCTTACCGGGACTAGCGGGGGGGGACCGGAAACGCAGTATTTT.

V gene TRBV29-1 combines with J gene TRBJ1-1, with D perhaps TRBD1 (5 bases). This CDR3 region has 16 residues. The germline CDR1 and CDR2 sequences are SQVTM and ANQGSEA. V was cut by 7 bases and J by 3 bases, with 24 bases left in between. In DNA, the CDR3 is TGCAGCGCCGGGGGGAGGGACGGCGGCAGAGACACTGAAGCTTTCTTT. Protein product: CSAGGRDGGRDTEAFF.

The J gene is TRBJ2-5, the V gene TRBV2; D unclear. Looked up from germline, CDR1 is SNHLY and CDR2 is FYNNEI. The CDR3 has 15 residues. Trimming stripped 2 bases from V and 1 base from J, with 11 bases between. This CDR3 reads CASSENHVFQETQYF. DNA for the CDR3: TGTGCCAGCAGTGAAAACCATGTCTTCCAAGAGACCCAGTACTTC.

This clonotype was counted ten times or more. V and J are TRBV7-2 and TRBJ2-5; TRBD2 agrees at 11 bases. The CDR3 is 21 amino acids. The V gene end was trimmed by 5 bases and the J gene end by 2 bases; junction bases not matched to a gene: 22. Germline V CDR1 and CDR2: SGHTA, FQGNSA. CDR3 in DNA: TGTGCCAGCAGCCCGGGACTAGCGGAACTCGGCACCCCCCTTTTTCAAGAGACCCAGTACTTC. Its translation: CASSPGLAELGTPLFQETQYF.

This clonotype has only a few counts. The gene calls are TRBV6-5 and TRBJ2-1; 7 bases are shared with TRBD2. The ends lost 2 bases at V and 9 bases at J; junction bases unmatched: 7. Per the germline V gene, CDR1 is MNHEY and CDR2 is SVGAGI. The CDR3 totals 14 residues. The CDR3 DNA reads TGTGCCAGCAGTTACGTTTCGGGCGGGGGTGAGCAGTTCTTC. Amino acids: CASSYVSGGGEQFF.

The chain has TRBV5-1 and TRBJ1-1, with a tentative D call TRBD1 (5 bases). V was clipped by 2 bases and J by 9 bases, with 20 bases between them. This CDR3 region has 15 residues. The germline gives CDR1 SGHRS, CDR2 YFSETQ. This CDR3 reads CASSFSGGDETKAFF. The CDR3 DNA reads TGCGCCAGCAGCTTTTCTGGAGGGGACGAAACTAAAGCTTTCTTT.

This rearrangement joins TRBV12-3 or TRBV12-4 to TRBJ2-1; no reliable D call. The CDR3 runs 14 residues. V lost 5 bases to trimming and J lost 6 bases, with 14 bases between them. The CDR3 region has the DNA TGTGCCAGCAGTCTGCACACCCTGGGCAATGAGCAGTTCTTC. Translating gives CASSLHTLGNEQFF.

This chain joins TRBV19 and TRBJ1-5; D gene unclear. The V gene lost 4 bases and the J gene lost 4 bases, with 8 bases spanning the gap. The CDR3 is 13 amino acids. CDR1 is LNHDA and CDR2 is SQIVND in the germline V gene (reference sequence). Written as DNA, the CDR3 is TGTGCCAGTAGTAGGGATGAGAATCAGCCCCAGCATTTT. Translating gives CASSRDENQPQHF.

V usage is TRBV12-3 or TRBV12-4 and J usage is TRBJ1-2; TRBD1 matches at 8 bases. V was pared by 5 bases and J by 10 bases, with 9 bases of the junction left unmatched. This CDR3 has 13 amino acids. In nucleotides, the CDR3 is TGTGCCAGCAGTCTTACAGGGGGTCCCCCCTACACCTTC. Translating it yields CASSLTGGPPYTF.

The table lists this clonotype with a few counts. This chain connects TRBV5-4 to TRBJ2-1, with 12 bases fitting TRBD1. The CDR3 sequence is 18 residues long. With V trimmed by 4 bases and J by 1 base, 9 bases remained unmatched. The germline gives CDR1 SGHNT, CDR2 YYREEE (reference sequence). This CDR3 reads CASSPTPGQGASYNEQFF. The CDR3 DNA reads TGTGCCAGCAGCCCAACACCGGGACAGGGGGCGTCCTACAATGAGCAGTTCTTC.

This clonotype has only a few counts. This chain connects TRBV7-6 to TRBJ1-2, with D hard to call. This CDR3 has 11 residues. Germline V gene lookup returns CDR1 SGHVS and CDR2 FNYEAQ. Trimming pared 5 bases from V and 8 bases from J, leaving 9 bases between. The CDR3 protein is CASSPNGGYTF. In nucleotides, the CDR3 is TGTGCCAGCAGCCCTAATGGGGGCTACACCTTC.